The 27 T cell receptor beta chains below come from one sample, sequenced in a study of blood T cell repertoires in COVID-19. Measured with immunoSEQ multiplex PCR; TCRdb has only the in-frame clones, and not every one. The table has about 140,000 clones, over 60% seen once. Source material: peripheral blood. The receptors originated from a woman of 80 years or more with active or convalescent COVID-19.

V usage is TRBV6-1 and J usage is TRBJ2-1; D is possibly TRBD2 (6 bases). This CDR3 region has 16 residues. CDR1 is MNHNS and CDR2 is SASEGT in the germline V gene. V was pared by 1 base and J by 3 bases, with 13 bases between. CDR3 in DNA: TGTGCCAGCAGTGAAGATAGGGCGGGGAGCTACAATGAGCAGTTCTTC. Its protein product is CASSEDRAGSYNEQFF.

The chain employs TRBV27 and TRBJ1-2; 8 positions match TRBD1. CDR1 MNHEY and CDR2 SMNVEV come from the germline V gene (reference sequence). V lost 8 bases, J lost 8 bases, and 16 bases stayed unmatched. This CDR3 is 15 amino acids long. The CDR3 bases are TGTGCCAGCGGGACAGGTTCACGATTGATTGGAGGCTACACCTTC. It specifies CASGTGSRLIGGYTF.

This clone has a single count. The chain couples TRBV3-1 (or the pseudogene TRBV3-2) to TRBJ2-3; 7 positions match TRBD2. The CDR3 extends over 16 amino acids. V shed 1 base, J shed 3 bases, and the junction held 7 bases outside the gene matches. Germline CDR1 and CDR2: LGHDT and YNNKEL (reference sequence). The CDR3 coding sequence is TGTGCCAGCAGCCAAGCGGGAGGCCGAGGTACAGATACGCAGTATTTT. Protein: CASSQAGGRGTDTQYF.

This clone was seen more than once but under ten times. The V call is TRBV4-3, the J call TRBJ1-2, with a weak D call TRBD1 (6 bases). Per the germline V gene, CDR1 is LGHNA and CDR2 is YSLEER. Trimming removed 1 base at V and 3 bases at J, with 12 bases between. The CDR3 length is 15 residues. The CDR3 coding sequence is TGCGCCAGCAGCCAAGCTGCCCAGGGGTACTATGGCTACACCTTC. Amino acid sequence: CASSQAAQGYYGYTF.

In its sample, this clone was seen a few times. The chain employs TRBV7-2 and TRBJ1-2; D not resolved. The CDR3 extends over 14 amino acids. V lost 1 base to trimming and J lost 7 bases, with 13 bases between them. Germline V gene data show CDR1 as SGHTA and CDR2 as FQGNSA. CDR3 loop: CASSLGRGLGGYTF. CDR3 DNA sequence: TGTGCCAGCAGCTTAGGTAGAGGGTTGGGTGGCTACACCTTC. The whole variable domain, filled in from reference TRBV7-2 and TRBJ1-2, reads GAGVSQSPSNKVTEKGKDVELRCDPISGHTALYWYRQSLGQGLEFLIYFQGNSAPDKSGLPSDRFSAERTGGSVSTLTIQRTQQEDSAVYLCASSLGRGLGGYTFGSGTRLTVV.

This clone was seen more than once but under ten times. The V and J genes are TRBV5-1 and TRBJ1-2; TRBD1 agrees at 9 bases. J was trimmed by 5 bases and V by 3 bases; bases with no gene match: 8. CDR3 length: 15 amino acids. The germline CDR1 and CDR2 sequences are SGHRS and YFSETQ. The CDR3 here is CASSSTRTGDYGYTF. CDR3 DNA: TGCGCCAGCAGCTCGACGAGGACAGGGGATTATGGCTACACCTTC.

V gene TRBV2 combines with J gene TRBJ2-2; 7 bases are a match to TRBD2. Trimming removed 1 base from V and 7 bases from J; junction bases left unmatched: 12. The CDR3 has 17 amino acids. Germline assignment: CDR1 SNHLY and CDR2 FYNNEI. The CDR3 DNA is TGTGCCAGCAGTGAAGAACTTGGGGGAGGGCTGGACGGGGAGCTGTTTTTT. Its protein is CASSEELGGGLDGELFF.

The rearrangement uses TRBV19 and TRBJ1-1; no clear D gene. V lost 1 base and J 5 bases, leaving 5 bases between the germline ends. The germline V gene has CDR1 LNHDA and CDR2 SQIVND (reference sequence). The CDR3 spans 12 residues. The CDR3 DNA is TGTGCCAGTAGTATAGGTCAGACTGAAGCTTTCTTT. As protein: CASSIGQTEAFF.

V is TRBV6-2 or TRBV6-3 and J is TRBJ2-5; 10 nucleotides line up with TRBD2. The CDR3 consists of 17 residues. CDR1 and CDR2 from the germline V gene are MNHEY and SVGEGT. Trimming cost V 1 base and J 1 base; bases outside gene matches: 6. The CDR3 nucleotides are TGTGCCAGCAGTTACTGGGGGCCTAGCGGGGGCCAAGAGACCCAGTACTTC. Translation gives CASSYWGPSGGQETQYF.

The chain joins TRBV30 to TRBJ1-5; 11 bases fit TRBD1. Germline V gene data show CDR1 as GTSNPN and CDR2 as SVGIG (reference sequence). The CDR3 spans 17 residues. J gave up 4 bases and V 0 bases, and 8 bases lay outside the gene matches. The chain's CDR3 is CAWSVRVGTGGNQPQHF. CDR3 nucleotides: TGTGCCTGGAGTGTCAGGGTCGGGACAGGGGGTAATCAGCCCCAGCATTTT.

The chain couples TRBV6-2 or TRBV6-3 to TRBJ2-3, with no clear D. There are 16 residues in the CDR3. The germline V gene has CDR1 MNHEY and CDR2 SVGEGT. Between the trimmed V and J ends, which lost 2 bases and 2 bases, there was a span of 14 bases. The CDR3 region is CASSYPKDSLTDTQYF. The CDR3 region has the DNA TGTGCCAGCAGTTACCCCAAGGATAGCCTCACAGATACGCAGTATTTT.

This CDR3 reads CASSLESFRETQYF. The CDR3 DNA follows: TGTGCCAGCAGCTTAGAATCCTTCCGAGAGACCCAGTACTTC. V and J are TRBV7-8 and TRBJ2-5; D gene uncertain. This CDR3 has 14 residues. Germline V gene data show CDR1 as SGHVS and CDR2 as FQNEAQ. V shed 1 base and J shed 4 bases, with 10 bases lying between them.

On this clone itself: Other DNA sequences of this sample code for an identical CDR3. The chain carries TRBV19 and TRBJ1-1, with D maybe TRBD1 (6 bases). The CDR3 spans 15 residues. The V and J ends lost 4 bases and 0 bases respectively, with 12 bases between them. Germline CDR1 and CDR2: LNHDA and SQIVND (reference sequence). The CDR3 region is CASSTRGQLNTEAFF. In nucleotides, the CDR3 is TGTGCCAGTAGTACGCGAGGACAGCTGAACACTGAAGCTTTCTTT.

The V and J genes are TRBV2 and TRBJ2-3; maybe TRBD2 (6 bases). Trimming removed 6 bases at V and 0 bases at J, with 13 bases between. The germline CDR1 and CDR2 sequences are SNHLY and FYNNEI. There are 15 residues in the CDR3. CDR3: CASREGSASTDTQYF. The CDR3, as DNA: TGTGCCAGCAGGGAGGGATCTGCTAGCACAGATACGCAGTATTTT.

This clone was picked up a small number of times. The CDR3 region is CASSLSNWGGIGSNEQFF. The CDR3 bases are TGTGCCAGCAGTTTATCCAATTGGGGCGGAATCGGGAGTAATGAGCAGTTCTTC. V usage is TRBV28 and J usage is TRBJ2-1; D is perhaps TRBD2 (6 bases). Germline V gene data show CDR1 as MDHEN and CDR2 as SYDVKM. This CDR3 comprises 18 residues. V dropped 1 base and J dropped 7 bases, with 23 bases sitting between them.

There are a few counts of this clone. This sequence joins TRBV15 and TRBJ1-4, with D unresolved. Trimming removed 1 base from V and 6 bases from J, with 12 bases in between. The CDR3 has 15 amino acids. Germline V CDR1 and CDR2: LNHNV, YYDKDF (reference sequence). The CDR3 DNA is TGTGCCACCAGCAGAGTTGCCACGCGGGATGAAAAACTGTTTTTT. Protein: CATSRVATRDEKLFF. The variable domain in full, completed from reference TRBV15 and TRBJ1-4, reads DAMVIQNPRYQVTQFGKPVTLSCSQTLNHNVMYWYQQKSSQAPKLLFHYYDKDFNNEADTPDNFQSRRPNTSFCFLDIRSPGLGDTAMYLCATSRVATRDEKLFFGSGTQLSVL.

The V and J genes are TRBV7-2 and TRBJ2-3; 8 bases match TRBD2. In germline, CDR1 is SGHTA, CDR2 FQGNSA. The length of the CDR3 is 15 residues. Losses at the gene ends were 5 bases for V and 5 bases for J; bases not matched to a gene: 9. In nucleotides, the CDR3 is TGTGCCAGCAGCGCCGGGACTAGTTGGAAAGATACGCAGTATTTT. Encoded protein: CASSAGTSWKDTQYF.

The chain couples TRBV6-1 to TRBJ1-1; possible D gene TRBD1, 5 bases. V lost 6 bases, J lost 1 base, and 9 bases lay in between. This CDR3 contains 13 residues. Germline assignment: CDR1 MNHNS and CDR2 SASEGT. CDR3 nucleotides: TGTGCCAGCAGAAGACAGACGAACACTGAAGCTTTCTTT. Amino acid sequence: CASRRQTNTEAFF.

The genes are TRBV7-9 and TRBJ1-6; 7 bases align to TRBD1. The V gene's germline CDR1 is SEHNR and CDR2 FQNEAQ (reference sequence). The trim removed 4 bases at V and 4 bases at J, leaving 4 bases unmatched. The CDR3 runs to 15 residues. The CDR3 reads CASSSARGYNSPLHF. The CDR3 DNA sequence: TGTGCCAGCAGCTCAGCCAGGGGGTATAATTCACCCCTCCACTTT.

V is TRBV9 and J is TRBJ1-2, with 7 bases identical to TRBD1. Germline CDR1 and CDR2: SGDLS and YYNGEE. The ends lost 4 bases at V and 3 bases at J; junction bases unmatched: 6. The length of the CDR3 is 14 residues. This CDR3 is CASSPWDSHYGYTF. For the CDR3, the DNA is TGTGCCAGCAGCCCCTGGGACAGTCACTATGGCTACACCTTC. The full variable domain, rest sourced from reference TRBV9 and TRBJ1-2, is DSGVTQTPKHLITATGQRVTLRCSPRSGDLSVYWYQQSLDQGLQFLIQYYNGEERAKGNILERFSAQQFPDLHSELNLSSLELGDSALYFCASSPWDSHYGYTFGSGTRLTVV.

The sample holds many counts of this clone. The V gene is TRBV18, the J gene TRBJ1-1; D remains unclear. The CDR3 loop spans 16 amino acids. The V gene's germline CDR1 is KGHSH and CDR2 LQKENI. Trimming took off 0 bases at V and 1 base at J, with 12 bases between the two ends. CDR3 DNA sequence: TGTGCCAGCTCACCACCTCTGCGGATCCCGAACACTGAAGCTTTCTTT. Amino acids: CASSPPLRIPNTEAFF.

The chain employs TRBV4-2 and TRBJ1-2; the match to TRBD1 covers 10 bases. This CDR3 comprises 14 residues. Germline lookup yields CDR1 LGHNA and CDR2 YNFKEQ. Trimming cost V 2 bases and J 7 bases; bases outside gene matches: 4. DNA for the CDR3: TGTGCCAGCAGCCAACCGGGACAGGGGCCTGGCTACACCTTC. The encoded protein is CASSQPGQGPGYTF.

J is TRBJ2-7 and V is TRBV7-9, with 7 bases that match TRBD1. Germline V gives CDR1 SEHNR, CDR2 FQNEAQ (reference sequence). Losses at the gene ends were 5 bases for V and 6 bases for J; bases not matched to a gene: 10. The CDR3 sequence is 14 residues long. As DNA, the CDR3 is TGTGCCAGCAGCAACCCTGGAGCAGGGGGCGAGCAGTACTTC. Encoded protein: CASSNPGAGGEQYF. Variable domain in full (rest from reference TRBV7-9 and TRBJ2-7): DTGVSQNPRHKITKRGQNVTFRCDPISEHNRLYWYRQTLGQGPEFLTYFQNEAQLEKSRLLSDRFSAERPKGSFSTLEIQRTEQGDSAMYLCASSNPGAGGEQYFGPGTRLTVT.

This clone was seen only a few times. The chain recombines TRBV24-1 with TRBJ2-2; D is ambiguous. Trimming took off 0 bases at V and 3 bases at J, with 4 bases between the two ends. Germline loops: CDR1 KGHDR, CDR2 SFDVKD. This CDR3 spans 14 amino acids. The CDR3 region is CATSDLTDTGELFF. DNA for the CDR3: TGTGCCACCAGTGATTTGACAGACACCGGGGAGCTGTTTTTT.

This clone was recorded once. CDR3 bases: TGTGCCAGCAGCTTCCCTAGCGGGGGGTTACAAGAGACCCAGTACTTC. This translates into CASSFPSGGLQETQYF. The V and J genes are TRBV5-4 and TRBJ2-5; 11 nucleotides align to TRBD2. The junction had 5 bases not matched to a gene; V was cut back by 2 bases and J by 2 bases. This CDR3 is 16 amino acids long. The germline V gene encodes CDR1 SGHNT and CDR2 YYREEE (reference sequence).

The chain links TRBV5-1 to TRBJ1-3, with 11 bases fitting TRBD1. The V gene end was trimmed by 1 base and the J gene end by 0 bases; junction bases not matched to a gene: 3. Per the germline V gene, CDR1 is SGHRS and CDR2 is YFSETQ. This CDR3 has 17 residues. The CDR3 nucleotides read TGCGCCAGCAGCTTGTATGGGACAGGGGGCTCTGGAAACACCATATATTTT. Amino acid sequence: CASSLYGTGGSGNTIYF.

Comments on this clone: A junction end diverges from the germline sequence, so it may reflect a read error. Other DNA variants within this sample encode the same CDR3. This chain links TRBV19 with TRBJ2-2; D perhaps matches TRBD1 (6 bases). Germline CDR1 reads LNHDA; CDR2 reads SQIVND (reference sequence). The CDR3 has 16 amino acids. The CDR3 coding sequence is TGTGCCAGTAGTATAGGGTCGGGGTTTTATGCAGGGGAACTGTTTTTT. Translated: CASSIGSGFYAGELFF. The whole variable domain, remainder taken from reference TRBV19 and TRBJ2-2, is DGGITQSPKYLFRKEGQNVTLSCEQNLNHDAMYWYRQDPGQGLRLIYYSQIVNDFQKGDIAEGYSVSREKKESFPLTVTSAQKNPTAFYLCASSIGSGFYAGELFFGEGSRLTVL.